This TCR beta chain comes out of a study of shared clonotypes between healthy human individuals. Study-level results: Despite large depth, sorted-subset datasets appeared incompletely sequenced. Naive subsets, compared against memory subsets, generally had larger estimated richness values.

This clone was observed a single time. The antigen is undetermined. The assay was carried out at the deep level. Splitting of each subset's genomic DNA was done evenly across several immunoSEQ plates. Here immunoSEQ multiplex PCR was the method, and the copy in TCRdb shows in-frame clones only, minus some. The sample lists around 1,100,000 clones, 60% to 80% occurring once. This receptor was taken from a man between 18 and 35 years old in good health. Some clones in this sample may be carry-over from other donors' samples. The sample consisted of memory CD4+ T cells from PBMCs. Specified subset: CD45RA-negative fraction.

CDR3 nucleotides: TGTGCCAGCATTCCGGACAGGCAATTAAATACGCAGTATTTT. Protein sequence: CASIPDRQLNTQYF. The chain carries TRBV11-2 and TRBJ2-3; TRBD1 aligns across 7 bases. The trim removed 7 bases at V and 7 bases at J, leaving 11 bases unmatched. CDR1 is SGHAT, CDR2 FQNNGV, per germline. CDR3 size: 14 residues.